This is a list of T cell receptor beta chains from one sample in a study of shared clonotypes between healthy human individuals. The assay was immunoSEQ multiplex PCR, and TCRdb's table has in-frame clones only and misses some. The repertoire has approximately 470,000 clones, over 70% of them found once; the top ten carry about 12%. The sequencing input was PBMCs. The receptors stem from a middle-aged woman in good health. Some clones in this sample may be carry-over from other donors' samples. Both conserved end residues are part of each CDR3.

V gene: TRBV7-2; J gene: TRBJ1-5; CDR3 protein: CASSLVLGNQPQHF
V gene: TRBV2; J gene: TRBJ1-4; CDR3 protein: CASSAQGSNEKLFF
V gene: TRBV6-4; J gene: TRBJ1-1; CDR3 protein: CASSATGATEAFF
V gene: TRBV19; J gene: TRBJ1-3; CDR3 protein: CASSIAKGTGNTIYF
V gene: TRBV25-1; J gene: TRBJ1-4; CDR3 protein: CASCQTDTNEKLFF
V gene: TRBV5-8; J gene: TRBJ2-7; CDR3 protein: CASRGGAYEQYF
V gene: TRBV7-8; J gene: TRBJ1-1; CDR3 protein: CASSPRGPTGNTEAFF
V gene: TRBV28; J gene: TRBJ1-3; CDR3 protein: CASSLGQSPSGNTIYF
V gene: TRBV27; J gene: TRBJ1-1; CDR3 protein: CASSLGVTPPMNTEAFF
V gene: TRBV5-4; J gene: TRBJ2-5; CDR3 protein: CASSLATSGGNQETQYF
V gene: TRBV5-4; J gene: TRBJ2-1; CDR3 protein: CASSLGQGSYNEQFF
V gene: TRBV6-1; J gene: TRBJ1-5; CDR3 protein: CASSSWDGNQPQHF
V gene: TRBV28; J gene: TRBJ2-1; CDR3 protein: CASSPGLAGAPSYNEQFF
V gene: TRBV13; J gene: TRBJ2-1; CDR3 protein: CASSFTSYNEQFF
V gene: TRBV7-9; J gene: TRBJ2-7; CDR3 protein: CASSLSYEQYF
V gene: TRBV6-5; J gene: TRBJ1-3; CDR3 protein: CASSYSSGNTIYF